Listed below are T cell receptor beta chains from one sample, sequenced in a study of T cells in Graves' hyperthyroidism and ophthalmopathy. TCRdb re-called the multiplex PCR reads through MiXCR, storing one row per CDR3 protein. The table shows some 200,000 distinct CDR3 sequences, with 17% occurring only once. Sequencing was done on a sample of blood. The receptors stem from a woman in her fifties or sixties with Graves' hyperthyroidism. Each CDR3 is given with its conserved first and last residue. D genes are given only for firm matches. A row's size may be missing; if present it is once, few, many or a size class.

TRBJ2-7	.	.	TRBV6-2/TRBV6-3	CASGRLSYEQYF	TGTGCCAGCGGACGACTCTCCTACGAGCAGTACTTC
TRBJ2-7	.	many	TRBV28	CASRPTSLYEQYF	TGTGCCAGCAGACCCACTAGCTTGTACGAGCAGTACTTC
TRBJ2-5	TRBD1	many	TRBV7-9	CASSLKGAETQYF	TGTGCCAGCAGCTTGAAGGGGGCAGAGACCCAGTACTTC
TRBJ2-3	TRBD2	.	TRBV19	CATNPTSGGSDTQYF	TGTGCCACTAATCCGACTAGCGGAGGGTCAGATACGCAGTATTTT
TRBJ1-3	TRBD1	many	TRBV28	CASSASGTDSGNTIYF	TGTGCCAGCAGTGCCTCCGGGACAGACTCTGGAAACACCATATATTTT
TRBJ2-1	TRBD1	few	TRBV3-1	CASSQEGQGIGEQFF	TGTGCCAGCAGCCAAGAGGGACAGGGAATTGGGGAGCAGTTCTTC
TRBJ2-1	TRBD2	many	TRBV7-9	CASSPAGLAEDNEQFF	TGTGCCAGCAGCCCTGCGGGACTAGCGGAAGACAATGAGCAGTTCTTC
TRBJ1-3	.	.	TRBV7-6	CASSLREGVSGNTIYF	TGTGCCAGCAGCTTACGGGAGGGGGTCTCTGGAAACACCATATATTTT
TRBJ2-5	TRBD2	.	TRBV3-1	CASSQDKRTSGEKETQYF	TGTGCCAGCAGCCAAGATAAGAGGACTAGCGGGGAAAAAGAGACCCAGTACTTC
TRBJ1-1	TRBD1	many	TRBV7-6	CASSPRQGLLAFF	TGTGCCAGCAGCCCTCGACAGGGTCTACTCGCTTTCTTT
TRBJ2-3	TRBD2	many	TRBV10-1	CASSASASGSTDTQYF	TGCGCCAGCAGTGCTTCGGCTAGCGGGAGCACAGATACGCAGTATTTT
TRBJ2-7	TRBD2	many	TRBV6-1	CASSHTSGSNEQYF	TGTGCCAGCAGTCATACTAGCGGGAGTAACGAGCAGTACTTC
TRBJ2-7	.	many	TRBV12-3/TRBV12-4	CASSLGSLSYEQYF	TGTGCCAGCAGTTTAGGCAGCCTCTCCTACGAGCAGTACTTC
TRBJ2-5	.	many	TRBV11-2	CASSLGGLRGTPQETQYF	TGTGCCAGCAGCTTAGGTGGCTTGAGGGGAACCCCTCAAGAGACCCAGTACTTC
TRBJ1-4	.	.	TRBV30	CASGGHRNEKLFF	TGTGCTTCCGGAGGACATCGTAATGAAAAACTGTTTTTT
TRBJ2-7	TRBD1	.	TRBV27	CASSLATGGPYEQYF	TGTGCCAGCAGTTTAGCGACAGGGGGGCCCTACGAGCAGTACTTC
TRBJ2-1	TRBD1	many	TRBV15	CATGPRGSSYNEQFF	TGTGCCACCGGTCCCAGGGGGAGCTCCTACAATGAGCAGTTCTTC
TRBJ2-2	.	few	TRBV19	CASQTSGNTGELFF	TGTGCCAGTCAAACGAGCGGAAACACCGGGGAGCTGTTTTTT
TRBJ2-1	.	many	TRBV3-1	CASSPTGTPTYEQFF	TGTGCCAGCAGCCCGACCGGGACTCCCACGTATGAGCAGTTCTTC
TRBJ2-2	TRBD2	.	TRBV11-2	CASTRLAGGLGTGELFF	TGTGCCAGCACTCGCCTAGCGGGAGGATTGGGGACCGGGGAGCTGTTTTTT
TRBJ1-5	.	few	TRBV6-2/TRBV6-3	CASIFREGNSNQPQHF	TGTGCCAGCATATTCAGGGAAGGGAATAGCAATCAGCCCCAGCATTTT
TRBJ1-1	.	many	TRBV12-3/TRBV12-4	CASSWARRGEAFF	TGTGCCAGCAGTTGGGCCCGGAGGGGTGAAGCTTTCTTT
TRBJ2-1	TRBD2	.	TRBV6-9	CASSYLSGSNEQFF	TGTGCCAGCAGTTACCTGAGCGGGAGCAATGAGCAGTTCTTC
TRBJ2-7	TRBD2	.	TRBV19	CASSIRLAGDSYEQYF	TGTGCCAGTAGTATACGCCTAGCGGGAGACTCCTACGAGCAGTACTTC
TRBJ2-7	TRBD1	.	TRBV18	CASPPSHRGSYEQYF	TGTGCCAGCCCCCCAAGCCACAGGGGTAGTTACGAGCAGTACTTC
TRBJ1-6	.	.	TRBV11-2	CASRTSSYNSPLHF	TGTGCCAGCCGAACCAGCTCCTATAATTCACCCCTCCACTTT
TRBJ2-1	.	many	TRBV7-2	CASSPRRPFYNEQFF	TGTGCCAGCAGCCCTCGGAGGCCCTTCTACAATGAGCAGTTCTTC
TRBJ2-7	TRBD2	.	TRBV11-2	CASSLVAGEVYEQYF	TGTGCCAGCAGCTTAGTGGCGGGAGAGGTTTACGAGCAGTACTTC
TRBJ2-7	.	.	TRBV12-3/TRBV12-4	CASSLQGGFNEQYF	TGTGCCAGCAGTTTACAGGGTGGGTTTAACGAGCAGTACTTC
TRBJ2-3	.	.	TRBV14	CASSPRQVGTDTQYF	TGTGCCAGCAGCCCTCGACAGGTCGGCACAGATACGCAGTATTTT
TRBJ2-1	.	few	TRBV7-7	CASSLASSTTHEQFF	TGTGCTAGCAGCTTAGCGAGTTCTACGACTCATGAGCAGTTCTTC
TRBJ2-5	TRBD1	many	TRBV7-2	CASSLGTGVPLQETQYF	TGTGCCAGCAGCTTAGGGACAGGGGTTCCTTTGCAAGAGACCCAGTACTTC